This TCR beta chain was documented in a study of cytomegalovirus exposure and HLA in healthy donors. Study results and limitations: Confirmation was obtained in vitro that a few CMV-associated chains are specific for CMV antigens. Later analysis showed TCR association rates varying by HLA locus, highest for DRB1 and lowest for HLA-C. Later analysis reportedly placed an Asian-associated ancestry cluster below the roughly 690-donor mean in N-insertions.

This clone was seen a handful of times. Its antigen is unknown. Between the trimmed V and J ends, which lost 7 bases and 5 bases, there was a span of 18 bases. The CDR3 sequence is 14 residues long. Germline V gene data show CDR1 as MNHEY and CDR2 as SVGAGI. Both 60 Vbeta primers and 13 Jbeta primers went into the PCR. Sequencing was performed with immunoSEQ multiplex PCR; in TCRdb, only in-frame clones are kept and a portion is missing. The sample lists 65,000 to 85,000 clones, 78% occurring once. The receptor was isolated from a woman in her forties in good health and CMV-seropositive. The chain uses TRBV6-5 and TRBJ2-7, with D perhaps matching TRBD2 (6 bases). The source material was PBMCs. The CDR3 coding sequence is TGTGCCAGCACCGCCCCGCAGGGCGGGAACGAGCAGTACTTC. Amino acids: CASTAPQGGNEQYF.